Presented here are 4 T cell receptor beta chains from one specimen sequenced in a study of response to subunit inactivated influenza vaccine. TCRdb processed the RT-PCR reads anew with MiXCR; each CDR3 protein has one entry. The table includes 290,000 or so distinct CDR3 sequences, approximately 23% detected once. The sample was PBMCs from blood, taken less than 22 months after vaccination. The receptors were gathered from a man aged 50 to 69 who received an inactivated influenza vaccine.

V and J are TRBV7-6 and TRBJ1-1; D might be TRBD1 (5 bases). Germline V gene sequence: CDR1 SGHVS, CDR2 FNYEAQ. Between the trimmed V and J ends, which lost 5 bases and 0 bases, there was a span of 13 bases. The CDR3 is 15 residues long. The CDR3 is CASSTGGDLNTEAFF. As DNA, the CDR3 is TGTGCCAGCAGCACAGGTGGGGATCTGAACACTGAAGCTTTCTTT.

This clonotype appeared a few times. V is TRBV12-3 or TRBV12-4 and J is TRBJ1-3, with 9 bases that match TRBD1. The CDR3 runs 12 residues. V dropped 10 bases and J dropped 5; count of bases not matched to a gene: 3. The CDR3 bases are TGTGCCACAGGACAGGGGAGAAACACCATATATTTT. This gives the protein CATGQGRNTIYF.

Note on this clonotype: Possible read error: a much larger clone is one base away. The chain has TRBV20-1 and TRBJ1-1, with TRBD1 identical over 9 bases. The CDR3 is 15 amino acids. Per germline, CDR1 DFQATT and CDR2 SNEGSKA (reference sequence). CDR3 loop: CSASRDRVFGTKAFF. The CDR3 DNA reads as TGCAGTGCTAGCCGGGACAGGGTTTTTGGCACTAAAGCTTTCTTT.

This clonotype occurred a few times. The chain combines TRBV7-9 with TRBJ2-7; D is unresolved. The CDR3 is 14 amino acids. The V gene's germline CDR1 is SEHNR and CDR2 FQNEAQ (reference sequence). Trimming stripped 0 bases from V and 7 bases from J, with 13 bases between. The CDR3 sequence is CASSLASLVGEQYF. For the CDR3, the DNA is TGTGCCAGCAGCTTAGCTTCGCTAGTCGGAGAGCAGTACTTC.